These 8 T cell receptor beta chains share one sample of origin, sequenced in a study of regulatory T cells in long-lasting Graves disease. Investigators prepared the TCR beta libraries by applying iRepertoire HTBI primers and Arm-PCR of CDR3 regions. TCRdb called the multiplex PCR reads again in MiXCR, with one record for every CDR3 protein. The sample records 400,000 to 500,000 distinct CDR3 sequences, around 15% being singletons. Time point denoted: newly diagnosed GD, antithyroid drugs for less than 3 months. From RNA extracted from PBMCs, the TCR library was made. The data also belong to a second study, concerning T cells in Graves' hyperthyroidism and ophthalmopathy.

The starting material was peripheral blood mononuclear cells (PBMCs), obtained at new diagnosis, from a patient treated with antithyroid drugs. The receptors originated from a woman in her 50s with Graves disease.

The chain uses TRBV3-1 and TRBJ2-1, with TRBD1 matching 7 bases. CDR1 is LGHDT and CDR2 is YNNKEL in the germline V gene (reference sequence). Losses at the gene ends were 8 bases for V and 9 bases for J; bases not matched to a gene: 4. The CDR3 loop spans 11 amino acids. The CDR3 loop reads CASGRGSEQFF. Here the CDR3 DNA reads TGTGCCAGCGGCAGGGGGAGTGAGCAGTTCTTC.

V gene TRBV7-6 combines with J gene TRBJ2-3, with 9 bases lining up with TRBD2. Trimming at V came to 2 bases and at J to 4 bases, leaving 4 bases not matched to a gene. The CDR3 loop spans 15 amino acids. Per the germline V gene, CDR1 is SGHVS and CDR2 is FNYEAQ. In DNA, the CDR3 is TGTGCCAGCAGCTTAACGACTAGCGGAGCAGATACGCAGTATTTT. Its translation: CASSLTTSGADTQYF.

A note on this clonotype: One end of the junction fails to match germline, which may point to a read error. V and J are TRBV2 and TRBJ2-3, with 12 bases that match TRBD2. Germline V lookup: CDR1 SNHLY, CDR2 FYNNEI. CDR3 size: 15 residues. DNA for the CDR3: TGTGTCAGCAGGGGACTAGCGGGTAGCACAGATACGCAGTATTTT. Amino acid sequence: CVSRGLAGSTDTQYF.

The V gene is TRBV20-1, the J gene TRBJ2-4; D may be TRBD1 (6 bases). This CDR3 comprises 12 residues. Trimming cost V 2 bases and J 7 bases, with 9 bases left between them. Germline assignment: CDR1 DFQATT and CDR2 SNEGSKA (reference sequence). In DNA form, the CDR3 reads TGCAGTGCTAGAACTCAGGGGAACATTCAGTACTTC. Amino acids: CSARTQGNIQYF.

This clonotype was found many times. This sequence joins TRBV27 and TRBJ1-1; 8 bases map to TRBD1. Germline loops: CDR1 MNHEY, CDR2 SMNVEV (reference sequence). The V gene end was trimmed by 5 bases and the J gene end by 6 bases; junction bases not matched to a gene: 14. There are 16 residues in the CDR3. CDR3 bases: TGTGCCAGCAGTCCCGGGACAGGCTTGTTCTCTGCTGAAGCTTTCTTT. Protein sequence: CASSPGTGLFSAEAFF.

This clonotype was observed a handful of times. A read error may explain this, as a much larger clone is one base away. The chain couples TRBV6-2 or TRBV6-3 to TRBJ2-7, with 8 nucleotides matching TRBD1. The CDR3 loop spans 13 amino acids. V lost 6 bases, J lost 2 bases, and 3 bases stayed unmatched. Looked up from germline, CDR1 is MNHEY and CDR2 is SVGEGT. CDR3 nucleotide sequence: TGTGCCAGCAGGGTGACAGGGGCCTACGAGCAGTACTTC. This encodes CASRVTGAYEQYF.

This clonotype showed up many times. The CDR3: CASSIMGANTGELFF. CDR3 DNA: TGTGCCAGCAGTATCATGGGGGCGAACACCGGGGAGCTGTTTTTT. This rearrangement joins TRBV28 to TRBJ2-2; D may correspond to TRBD1 or TRBD2 (5 bases each). This CDR3 is 15 amino acids long. The germline V and J ends were trimmed by 5 bases and 0 bases, with 10 bases remaining between them. Germline V gene lookup returns CDR1 MDHEN and CDR2 SYDVKM.

With regard to this clonotype: The conserved closing phenylalanine or tryptophan is absent in this CDR3, likely reflecting a read error. The chain combines TRBV3-1 with TRBJ1-5, with unresolved D. Germline loops: CDR1 LGHDT, CDR2 YNNKEL (reference sequence). The ends were cut back, 0 bases at V and 7 bases at J, with 13 bases in the middle. The CDR3 consists of 15 residues. CDR3 protein: CASSQDPWTGQPQHL. Written as DNA, the CDR3 is TGTGCCAGCAGCCAAGACCCATGGACGGGGCAGCCCCAGCATCTT.